These 7 T cell receptor beta chains were sequenced from one sample in a study of T cell responses to AZD1222 COVID-19 vaccine. Generated by immunoSEQ multiplex PCR, the TCRdb table keeps only in-frame clones and is missing some. The sample has 150,000 to 200,000 clones, 85% to 90% seen once. Sequenced material: peripheral blood, taken 28 days after the second dose of the MenACWY control vaccine. Receptors were obtained from an adult who received the MenACWY meningococcal vaccine as a control.

Written as DNA, the CDR3 is TGCGCCAGCATACCTAGCGGACCCTCCTACGAGCAGTACTTC. Translation gives CASIPSGPSYEQYF. The chain carries TRBV10-2 and TRBJ2-7; 7 nucleotides line up with TRBD2. V lost 7 bases, J lost 0 bases, and 6 bases stayed unmatched. This CDR3 spans 14 amino acids. Germline V gene sequence: CDR1 WSHSY, CDR2 SAAADI.

This clone has a single count. In nucleotides, the CDR3 is TGCGCCAGCAGCGCGGGGAGGGGCAGGGAGTACGGCTACACCTTC. This sequence encodes CASSAGRGREYGYTF. J is TRBJ1-2 and V is TRBV5-1, with D perhaps matching TRBD1 (5 bases). In germline, CDR1 is SGHRS, CDR2 YFSETQ. CDR3 length: 15 residues. V lost 4 bases and J lost 8, with 21 bases in between.

V gene TRBV19 combines with J gene TRBJ1-1; no clear D gene. Trimming took 4 bases from V and 1 from J, leaving 16 bases between them. The germline V gene encodes CDR1 LNHDA and CDR2 SQIVND (reference sequence). The CDR3 covers 16 residues. CDR3 loop: CASSTPQAVGNTEAFF. DNA of the CDR3: TGTGCCAGTAGTACACCTCAGGCTGTGGGGAACACTGAAGCTTTCTTT. The whole variable domain, filled in from reference TRBV19 and TRBJ1-1, reads DGGITQSPKYLFRKEGQNVTLSCEQNLNHDAMYWYRQDPGQGLRLIYYSQIVNDFQKGDIAEGYSVSREKKESFPLTVTSAQKNPTAFYLCASSTPQAVGNTEAFFGQGTRLTVV.

This chain links TRBV27 with TRBJ2-7; no firm D call. The CDR3 runs to 15 residues. Looked up from germline, CDR1 is MNHEY and CDR2 is SMNVEV (reference sequence). V shed 3 bases and J shed 3 bases, with 15 bases lying between them. CDR3 nucleotide sequence: TGTGCCAGCAGTTTCCTCGCGGCGCGGCGCTACGAGCAGTACTTC. Translating it yields CASSFLAARRYEQYF.

The CDR3 region has the DNA TGTGCCAGCAGCTTAGGTCCCTCGAACACTGAAGCTTTCTTT. This translates into CASSLGPSNTEAFF. The chain uses TRBV7-2 and TRBJ1-1; no reliable D call. Trimming stripped 1 base from V and 1 base from J, with 7 bases between. Germline CDR1 reads SGHTA; CDR2 reads FQGNSA. The length of the CDR3 is 14 residues.

This chain uses TRBV28 with TRBJ1-4; D is uncertain. The CDR3 has 13 residues. The V end was cut by 2 bases, the J end by 9 bases, with 10 bases between. Germline loops: CDR1 MDHEN, CDR2 SYDVKM. The CDR3 DNA is TGTGCCAGCAGTTTAATACAGAGCCAAAAACTGTTTTTT. Translation: CASSLIQSQKLFF.

This rearrangement joins TRBV27 to TRBJ2-3, with D possibly matching TRBD2 (6 bases). The CDR3 covers 13 residues. Per the germline V gene, CDR1 is MNHEY and CDR2 is SMNVEV (reference sequence). V shed 3 bases and J shed 6 bases, with 10 bases lying between them. CDR3 coding DNA: TGTGCCAGCAGTTTGAGGGAGGAGGATACGCAGTATTTT. It is translated as CASSLREEDTQYF.